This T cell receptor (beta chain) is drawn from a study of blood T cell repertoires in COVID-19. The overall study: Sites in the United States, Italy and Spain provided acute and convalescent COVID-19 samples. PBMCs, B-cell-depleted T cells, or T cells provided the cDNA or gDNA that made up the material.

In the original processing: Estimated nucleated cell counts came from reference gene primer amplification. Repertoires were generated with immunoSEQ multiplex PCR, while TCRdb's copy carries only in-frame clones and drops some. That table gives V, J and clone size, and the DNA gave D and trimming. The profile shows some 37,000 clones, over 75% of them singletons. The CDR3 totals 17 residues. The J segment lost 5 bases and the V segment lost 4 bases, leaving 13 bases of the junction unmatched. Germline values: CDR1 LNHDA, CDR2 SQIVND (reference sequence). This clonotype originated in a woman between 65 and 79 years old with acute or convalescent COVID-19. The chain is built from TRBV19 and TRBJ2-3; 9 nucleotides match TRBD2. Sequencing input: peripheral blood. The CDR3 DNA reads TGTGCCAGTAGTAGGATAGTAGCGGGGGCGAGGATAGATACGCAGTATTTT. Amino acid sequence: CASSRIVAGARIDTQYF.